This section outlines one T cell receptor (beta chain) sequence together with its context. The record originates from a study of blood T cell repertoires in COVID-19. Study as a whole: Spain, Italy and the United States supplied samples that represented acute and convalescent COVID-19. PBMCs, B-cell-depleted T cells, or T cells were the source of the cDNA or gDNA that made up the material.

The germline gives CDR1 SGHAT, CDR2 FQNNGV. V lost 2 bases and J lost 1; bases outside the gene matches: 4. The CDR3 extends over 15 amino acids. Per the authors' pipeline: Nucleated cell counts were estimated from reference gene primer amplification. The data were produced by immunoSEQ multiplex PCR, yet TCRdb's version contains in-frame clones alone and is incomplete. V, J and clone size are those of that table, while D and trimming were read from the DNA. The table records more than 95,000 clones, roughly 87% of them present only once. The sequencing input was peripheral blood. The TCR comes from a human donor in a cohort sampled during active COVID-19. The chain is built from TRBV11-2 and TRBJ2-7; TRBD2 agrees at 8 bases. CDR3 region: CASSLLSGGSYEQYF. The CDR3 DNA reads as TGTGCCAGCAGCTTACTAAGCGGGGGTTCCTACGAGCAGTACTTC.